This entry describes one TCR beta chain. This record belongs to a study of T cell responses to AZD1222 COVID-19 vaccine. Generated by immunoSEQ multiplex PCR, the TCRdb table keeps only in-frame clones and is missing some. The profile shows tens of thousands of clones, around 90% of them singletons. Germline CDR1 SGHTA, CDR2 FQGNSA. CDR3 length: 15 amino acids. Trimming at V came to 6 bases and at J to 3 bases, leaving 7 bases not matched to a gene. The sequencing here drew on peripheral blood, taken 28 days after the second AZD1222 dose. This chain connects TRBV7-2 to TRBJ2-2; 7 nucleotides match TRBD2. This receptor was identified in an adult who received the AZD1222 COVID-19 vaccine. CDR3 sequence: CASSYNSGYTGELFF. As DNA, the CDR3 is TGTGCCAGCAGTTATAATAGCGGGTACACCGGGGAGCTGTTTTTT.